The rows below give T cell receptor beta chains drawn from one sample of a study of shared clonotypes between healthy human individuals. Clones were sequenced by immunoSEQ multiplex PCR, and TCRdb holds only the in-frame ones, with some missing. The sample includes some 1 million clones, around 76% of them seen just once. The sequencing input was memory CD4+ T cells sorted from blood. The receptors come from a man between 18 and 29 years old in good health. The CDR3 runs from the conserved cysteine through the conserved F or W. D genes are given only for firm matches. Clone size, where shown, is once, few, many, or a class for clones that have expanded.

clone_size d_call j_call v_call cdr3_nt cdr3_aa
. . TRBJ2-2 TRBV4-1 TGCGCCAGCAGCCAAGCCGGGACTCCTGGGGGGGAGCTGTTTTTT CASSQAGTPGGELFF
. TRBD2 TRBJ2-5 TRBV9 TGTGCCAGCAGCTCAAATGCCGGCGGGGGAGGAGAGACCCAGTACTTC CASSSNAGGGGETQYF
. . TRBJ2-1 TRBV20-1 TGCAGGCAGGACAATGAGCAGTTCTTC CRQDNEQFF
. . TRBJ2-2 TRBV18 TGTGCCAGCCGGGCCTCCTTAGGGAACACCGGGGAGCTGTTTTTT CASRASLGNTGELFF
few . TRBJ2-4 TRBV30 TGTGCCTGGAGTCTACAGGTGGGGGGAAACATTCAGTACTTC CAWSLQVGGNIQYF
. . TRBJ2-1 TRBV4-1 TGCGCCAGCAGCCAAGCAAGCTTTCGTCAGCAGTTCTTC CASSQASFRQQFF
. . TRBJ2-2 TRBV9 TGTGCCAGCAGCGCCTTCTCCGGAGTGGGCGGGGAGCTGTTTTTT CASSAFSGVGGELFF
. TRBD2 TRBJ2-7 TRBV7-2 TGTGCCAGCAGCTTAGCTAGCGGGAGGACTCTACGTGCGCAGTACTTC CASSLASGRTLRAQYF
. . TRBJ1-1 TRBV6-1 TGTGCCAGCAGTGAAGACGCTTGGGGGAACACTGAAGCTTTCTTT CASSEDAWGNTEAFF
. . TRBJ2-2 TRBV5-1 TGCGCCAGCAGCTTGGATTTAAGAAAGGGCGGGGAGCTGTTTTTT CASSLDLRKGGELFF
. . TRBJ2-7 TRBV7-8 TGTGCCAGCAGCTCCGGGTACGCTGGCGAGCAGTACTTC CASSSGYAGEQYF
once TRBD2 TRBJ2-7 TRBV4-1 TGCGCCAGCAGCCAAGCGGTGCTAGCGGGGGGGGCGGGCTACGAGCAGTACTTC CASSQAVLAGGAGYEQYF
. . TRBJ1-3 TRBV2 TGTGCCAGCAGTGAAAACAGCGGAAACACCATATATTTT CASSENSGNTIYF
. . TRBJ2-5 TRBV6-6 TGTGCCAGCAGTTACCCTAACATCGGGGAGACCCAGTACTTC CASSYPNIGETQYF
few TRBD1 TRBJ2-2 TRBV5-4 TGTGCCAGCAGCTTACAGGGGCCCATGCAGGAGCTGTTTTTT CASSLQGPMQELFF
. . TRBJ2-1 TRBV7-2 TGTGCCAGCAGCTCGGGACTTTCAGCAACATCCTACAATGAGCAGTTCTTC CASSSGLSATSYNEQFF
. TRBD2 TRBJ2-7 TRBV5-1 TGCGCCAGCAGCTTGACTAGCGGAGCCTACGAGCAGTACTTC CASSLTSGAYEQYF
. TRBD2 TRBJ2-5 TRBV6-1 TGTGCCAGCAGTGGGCGGACTAGCGGGAGTCTTGGGGAGACCCAGTACTTC CASSGRTSGSLGETQYF
few . TRBJ1-1 TRBV18 TGTGCCAGCTCACAAACACAGGCTCCCACTGAAGCTTTCTTT CASSQTQAPTEAFF
few . TRBJ1-2 TRBV28 TGTGCCAGCAGTCCCCCGGGGGAGCTTAACTATGGCTACACCTTC CASSPPGELNYGYTF
. . TRBJ2-4 TRBV30 TGTGCCTGGAACGACGGAGCCAAAAACATTCAGTACTTC CAWNDGAKNIQYF
. . TRBJ1-4 TRBV5-6 TGTGCCAGCATCCTAGGGGGGACAACTAATGAAAAACTGTTTTTT CASILGGTTNEKLFF
few . TRBJ2-1 TRBV7-2 TGTGCCAGCAGCCATAAAGCTTCTACCCCACCTGAGCAGTTCTTC CASSHKASTPPEQFF
. TRBD2 TRBJ2-3 TRBV7-9 TGTGCCAGCAGCTCCGGGACTAGCGGGAGTACAGATACGCAGTATTTT CASSSGTSGSTDTQYF
. TRBD2 TRBJ2-1 TRBV19 TGTGCCAGTAGGGCCTCCGTAGGAGGACTAGCGGGAGCCTGGGGTGAGCAGTTCTTC CASRASVGGLAGAWGEQFF
. TRBD1 TRBJ1-2 TRBV11-3 TGTGCCAGCAGCCCCGGACAGGGGAATGGCTACACCTTC CASSPGQGNGYTF
. . TRBJ2-3 TRBV7-6 TGTGCCAGCAGCTTATTCCGGCAGCGCACAGATACGCAGTATTTT CASSLFRQRTDTQYF
. TRBD1 TRBJ1-4 TRBV5-1 TGCGCCAGCAGCTCTACAGGGGTTGGAGAAAAACTGTTTTTT CASSSTGVGEKLFF